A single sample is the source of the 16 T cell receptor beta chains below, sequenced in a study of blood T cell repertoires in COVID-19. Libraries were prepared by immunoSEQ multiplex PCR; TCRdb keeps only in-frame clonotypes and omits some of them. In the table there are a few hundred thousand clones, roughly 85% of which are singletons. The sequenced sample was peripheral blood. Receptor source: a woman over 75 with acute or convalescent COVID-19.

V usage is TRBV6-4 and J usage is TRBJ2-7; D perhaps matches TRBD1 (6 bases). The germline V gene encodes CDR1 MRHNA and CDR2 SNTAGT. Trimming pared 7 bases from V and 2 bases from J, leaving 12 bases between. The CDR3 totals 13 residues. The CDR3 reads CASNWGLTYEQYF. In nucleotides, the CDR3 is TGTGCCAGCAATTGGGGGCTCACCTACGAGCAGTACTTC.

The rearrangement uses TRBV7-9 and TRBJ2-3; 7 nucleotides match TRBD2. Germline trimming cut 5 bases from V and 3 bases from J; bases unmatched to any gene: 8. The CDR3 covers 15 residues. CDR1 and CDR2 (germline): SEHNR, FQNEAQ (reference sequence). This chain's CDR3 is CASSASSGVTDTQYF. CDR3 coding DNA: TGTGCCAGCAGCGCCAGCAGCGGGGTTACAGATACGCAGTATTTT.

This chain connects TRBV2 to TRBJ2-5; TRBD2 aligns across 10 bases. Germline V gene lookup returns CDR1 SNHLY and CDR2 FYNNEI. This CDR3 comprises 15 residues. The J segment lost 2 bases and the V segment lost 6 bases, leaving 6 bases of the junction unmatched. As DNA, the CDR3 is TGTGCCAGCAGCCTCCGGACTAGCGGTCAAGAGACCCAGTACTTC. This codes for CASSLRTSGQETQYF.

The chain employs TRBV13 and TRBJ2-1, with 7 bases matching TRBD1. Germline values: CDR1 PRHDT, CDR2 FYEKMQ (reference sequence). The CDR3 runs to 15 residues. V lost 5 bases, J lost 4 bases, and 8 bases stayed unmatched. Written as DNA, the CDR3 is TGTGCCAGCAGCCCGAAGAGGGGGCCGTACAATGAGCAGTTCTTC. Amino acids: CASSPKRGPYNEQFF. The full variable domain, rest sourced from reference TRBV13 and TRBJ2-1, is AAGVIQSPRHLIKEKRETATLKCYPIPRHDTVYWYQQGPGQDPQFLISFYEKMQSDKGSIPDRFSAQQFSDYHSELNMSSLELGDSALYFCASSPKRGPYNEQFFGPGTRLTVL.

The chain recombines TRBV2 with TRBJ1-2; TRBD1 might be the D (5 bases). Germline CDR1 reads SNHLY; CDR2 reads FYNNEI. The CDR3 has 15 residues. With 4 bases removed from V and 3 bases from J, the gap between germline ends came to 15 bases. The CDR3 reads CASSARTQGYYGYTF. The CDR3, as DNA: TGTGCCAGCAGTGCTCGGACACAAGGGTACTATGGCTACACCTTC.

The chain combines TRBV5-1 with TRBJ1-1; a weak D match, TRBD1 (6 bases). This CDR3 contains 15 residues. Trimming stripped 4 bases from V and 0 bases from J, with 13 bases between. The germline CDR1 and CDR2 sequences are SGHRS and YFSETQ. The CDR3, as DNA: TGCGCCAGCAGCCGAACGTCAGGGGTGAACACTGAAGCTTTCTTT. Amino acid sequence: CASSRTSGVNTEAFF.

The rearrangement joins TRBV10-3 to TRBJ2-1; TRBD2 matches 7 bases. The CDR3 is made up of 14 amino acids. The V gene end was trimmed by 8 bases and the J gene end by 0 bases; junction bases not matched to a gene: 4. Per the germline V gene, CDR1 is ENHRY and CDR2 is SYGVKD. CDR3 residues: CAIAGGSSYNEQFF. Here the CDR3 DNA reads TGTGCCATCGCCGGGGGGAGCTCCTACAATGAGCAGTTCTTC.

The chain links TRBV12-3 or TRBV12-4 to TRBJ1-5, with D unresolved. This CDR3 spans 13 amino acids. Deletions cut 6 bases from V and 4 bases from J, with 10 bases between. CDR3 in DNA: TGTGCCAGCAGCGGTCCGGGGAATCAGCCCCAGCATTTT. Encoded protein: CASSGPGNQPQHF.

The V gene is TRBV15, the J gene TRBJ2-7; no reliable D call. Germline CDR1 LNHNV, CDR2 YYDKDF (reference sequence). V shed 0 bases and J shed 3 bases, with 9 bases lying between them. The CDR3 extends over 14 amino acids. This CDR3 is CATSRDRRLYEQYF. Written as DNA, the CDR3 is TGTGCCACCAGCAGAGATCGGCGGCTCTACGAGCAGTACTTC. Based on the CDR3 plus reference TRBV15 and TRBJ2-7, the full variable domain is DAMVIQNPRYQVTQFGKPVTLSCSQTLNHNVMYWYQQKSSQAPKLLFHYYDKDFNNEADTPDNFQSRRPNTSFCFLDIRSPGLGDTAMYLCATSRDRRLYEQYFGPGTRLTVT.

Here the CDR3 reads CASSESPPGSNSPLHF. DNA for the CDR3: TGTGCCAGCAGTGAGTCCCCGCCAGGGTCGAATTCACCCCTCCACTTT. This chain uses TRBV2 with TRBJ1-6; possibly TRBD1 for D (5 bases). Trimming took off 3 bases at V and 7 bases at J, with 16 bases between the two ends. Germline V gene lookup returns CDR1 SNHLY and CDR2 FYNNEI. This CDR3 region has 16 residues.

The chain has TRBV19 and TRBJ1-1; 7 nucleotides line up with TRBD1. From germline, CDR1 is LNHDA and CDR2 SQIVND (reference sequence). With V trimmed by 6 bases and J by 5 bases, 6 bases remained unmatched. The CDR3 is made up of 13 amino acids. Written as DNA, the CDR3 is TGTGCCAGTAGATGGCAGGGGGAAACTGAAGCTTTCTTT. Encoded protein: CASRWQGETEAFF.

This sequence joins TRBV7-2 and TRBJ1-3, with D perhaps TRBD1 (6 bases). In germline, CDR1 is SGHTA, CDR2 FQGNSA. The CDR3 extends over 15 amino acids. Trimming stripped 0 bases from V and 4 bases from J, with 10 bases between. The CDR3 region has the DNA TGTGCCAGCAGCTTAGCGCGGGGGGCAGGAAACACCATATATTTT. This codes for CASSLARGAGNTIYF.

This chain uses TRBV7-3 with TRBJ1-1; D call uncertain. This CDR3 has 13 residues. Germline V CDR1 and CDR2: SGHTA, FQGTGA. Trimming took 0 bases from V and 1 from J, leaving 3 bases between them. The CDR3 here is CASSLTQNTEAFF. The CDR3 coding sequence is TGTGCCAGCAGCTTAACCCAGAACACTGAAGCTTTCTTT.

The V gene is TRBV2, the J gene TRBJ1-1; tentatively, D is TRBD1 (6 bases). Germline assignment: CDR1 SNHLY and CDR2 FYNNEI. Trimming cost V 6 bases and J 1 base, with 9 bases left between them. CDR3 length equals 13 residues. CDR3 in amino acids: CASSLQGNTEAFF. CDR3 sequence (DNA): TGTGCCAGCAGCTTACAGGGGAACACTGAAGCTTTCTTT.

The CDR3 sequence is CASSPSIAFSGNTIYF. CDR3 nucleotides: TGTGCCAGCTCACCATCTATTGCATTCTCTGGAAACACCATATATTTT. The chain employs TRBV18 and TRBJ1-3; D is undetermined. This CDR3 contains 16 residues. The ends were cut back, 2 bases at V and 0 bases at J, with 11 bases in the middle. Germline lookup yields CDR1 KGHSH and CDR2 LQKENI.

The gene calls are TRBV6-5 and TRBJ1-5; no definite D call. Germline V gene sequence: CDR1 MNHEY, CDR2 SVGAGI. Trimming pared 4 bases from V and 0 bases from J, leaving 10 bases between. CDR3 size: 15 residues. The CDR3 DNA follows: TGTGCCAGCAGTTTCAAACCCTATAGCAATCAGCCCCAGCATTTT. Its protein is CASSFKPYSNQPQHF.